The next 21 T cell receptor beta chains were all read from a single sample in a study of tumor-infiltrating lymphocytes in primary liver carcinoma. Starting material for RNA and DNA co-extraction consisted of about 20-30 mg of unsorted bulk tissue. With a constant-region primer, TCR beta cDNA was made from around 520 ng of total RNA. Generation of the TCR beta libraries relied on three nested multiplex PCR rounds using slightly modified ARM-PCR. The opening two PCR rounds, ten to eleven cycles each, paired TRBV1-TRBV30 forward primers with a C-beta reverse primer. TCRdb re-analysed the multiplex PCR reads in MiXCR, keeping a single row per CDR3 protein. The data hold roughly 80,000 distinct CDR3 sequences, with 72% observed a single time. Sequencing used liver tumor tissue from sampling region 1. Specified subset: tumor region T1, superior pole. The source is a man in his forties with primary liver carcinoma and hepatitis B virus infection.

As concerns this clonotype: Because it lacks the conserved phenylalanine or tryptophan at the end, this CDR3 is likely a read error. V gene TRBV4-2 combines with J gene TRBJ2-7; D gene ambiguous. Germline values: CDR1 LGHNA, CDR2 YNFKEQ. V was pared by 0 bases and J by 0 bases, with 9 bases between. The CDR3 runs to 15 residues. DNA for the CDR3: TGTGCCAGCAGCCAAGAAGGCGGCCTCTCCTACGAGCAGTACCTC. Translating it yields CASSQEGGLSYEQYL.

Comment on this clonotype: This likely comes from a read error, as the CDR3 has no conserved phenylalanine or tryptophan at its end. This rearrangement joins TRBV7-8 to TRBJ1-4; D remains unclear. In germline, CDR1 is SGHVS, CDR2 FQNEAQ. This CDR3 contains 16 residues. The CDR3 is CASSLSRDWQNEELFL. CDR3 DNA sequence: TGTGCCAGCAGCTTATCCCGGGATTGGCAAAATGAAGAACTGTTTTTG.

For this clonotype: A much larger clone differs by one base, so this may be a read error. The chain combines TRBV5-5 with TRBJ2-3; TRBD1 matches at 10 bases. Germline CDR1 reads SGHKS; CDR2 reads YYEKEE (reference sequence). This CDR3 is built from 16 residues. Losses at the gene ends were 5 bases for V and 4 bases for J; bases not matched to a gene: 10. CDR3 sequence: CASSYPTGGYADTQYF. The CDR3 nucleotides read TGTGCCAGCAGTTACCCGACAGGGGGCTACGCAGATACGCAGTATTTT.

A few counts support this clonotype. A read error is possible here, since a much larger clone lies one base away. This rearrangement joins TRBV5-1 to TRBJ1-2; D possibly corresponds to TRBD1 (6 bases). The V end lost 7 bases, the J end lost 8 bases, and 21 bases lay between the germline ends. Germline loops: CDR1 SGHRS, CDR2 YFSETQ. The CDR3 is 14 residues long. CDR3 DNA: TGCGCCAGCGGTACCGGCTCGACAGGCGAAGGCTACACCTTC. Protein sequence: CASGTGSTGEGYTF.

As for this clonotype: The junction departs from germline at one end; a sequencing error may be responsible. This chain joins TRBV10-3 and TRBJ2-7, with TRBD2 matching 7 bases. The CDR3 has 14 residues. Germline CDR1 reads ENHRY; CDR2 reads SYGVKD. In DNA, the CDR3 is TGTGCCATCAGTGGGGGTAGCGGGTGCCACGAGCAGTATTTC. It specifies CAISGGSGCHEQYF.

V usage is TRBV20-1 and J usage is TRBJ2-7; the match to TRBD2 covers 13 bases. From germline, CDR1 is DFQATT and CDR2 SNEGSKA (reference sequence). The CDR3 totals 14 residues. With 6 bases clipped from V and 6 bases from J, the junction kept 8 bases outside the gene matches. CDR3 nucleotides: TGCAGTGCCCGACCGGGACTAGCGGGAAGCGAGCAGTACTTC. Translated: CSARPGLAGSEQYF.

This clonotype has only a few counts. The rearrangement uses TRBV30 and TRBJ2-3; D is undetermined. Germline V gene data show CDR1 as GTSNPN and CDR2 as SVGIG (reference sequence). V was cut by 5 bases and J by 4 bases, with 16 bases left in between. CDR3 length equals 14 residues. This chain's CDR3 is CAWGDWGFADTQYF. The DNA of the CDR3 is TGTGCCTGGGGGGATTGGGGATTCGCAGATACGCAGTATTTT.

Notes on this clonotype: A read error may be the cause here, since a much bigger clone is one base away. This chain links TRBV6-4 with TRBJ2-1; D call uncertain. This CDR3 is built from 13 residues. Germline V gives CDR1 MRHNA, CDR2 SNTAGT. In DNA, the CDR3 is TGTGCCAGCAGTGACTCGGAGCACAAAGAGCAGTTCTTC. Translation: CASSDSEHKEQFF.

The chain recombines TRBV4-1 with TRBJ2-3, with D perhaps matching TRBD2 (6 bases). Germline values: CDR1 MGHRA, CDR2 YSYEKL. The CDR3 spans 15 residues. Trimming stripped 10 bases from V and 6 bases from J, with 23 bases between. For the CDR3, the DNA is TGCGCCAACAACCAAGATATACTAGCTTTGGATACGCAGTATTTT. Its protein product is CANNQDILALDTQYF.

In this sample, this clonotype turned up once. A junction end diverges from the germline sequence, so it may reflect a read error. The J gene is TRBJ1-2, the V gene TRBV11-2; D is unclear. The CDR3 spans 14 residues. Germline V lookup: CDR1 SGHAT, CDR2 FQNNGV. This CDR3 reads CACSLGQQNYGYTF. The DNA for the CDR3 is TGTGCCTGCAGCTTAGGTCAGCAGAACTATGGCTACACCTTC.

About this clonotype itself: The CDR3 does not end in the conserved phenylalanine or tryptophan, so this is likely a read error. V is TRBV6-6 and J is TRBJ2-7; perhaps TRBD1 as D (6 bases). The V gene lost 5 bases and the J gene lost 4 bases, with 18 bases spanning the gap. The CDR3 is 15 amino acids. Germline V CDR1 and CDR2: MNHNY, SVGAGI (reference sequence). The CDR3 is CASSGGHTEHYEQYL. CDR3 nucleotide sequence: TGTGCCAGCAGTGGGGGACACACAGAGCATTACGAGCAGTACCTC.

Regarding this clonotype: The junction shows a germline mismatch at one end, possibly a read error. The chain links TRBV11-2 to TRBJ2-1; 16 bases agree with TRBD2. Looked up from germline, CDR1 is SGHAT and CDR2 is FQNNGV. CDR3 length: 18 residues. The CDR3 reads CASSFGGLAGGPYNEQIF. CDR3 bases: TGTGCCAGCAGCTTTGGGGGACTAGCGGGAGGGCCCTATAATGAGCAGATCTTC. The entire variable domain, with the rest obtained from reference TRBV11-2 and TRBJ2-1, is as follows: EAGVAQSPRYKIIEKRQSVAFWCNPISGHATLYWYQQILGQGPKLLIQFQNNGVVDDSQLPKDRFSAERLKGVDSTLKIQPAKLEDSAVYLCASSFGGLAGGPYNEQIFGPGTRLTVL.

To note about this clonotype: At one of its ends the junction is not consistent with the germline gene, which may arise from a read error. This sequence joins TRBV12-3 or TRBV12-4 and TRBJ2-7; no firm D call. The CDR3 runs 11 residues. The CDR3 DNA reads as TGTGCTAGCAGCAACAGCTACGAGCACTACTTC. Amino acid sequence: CASSNSYEHYF.

On this clonotype itself: Being one base from a much bigger clone, this may be a read error. This is likely a read error, given that the CDR3 carries no conserved phenylalanine or tryptophan at its end. The chain couples TRBV28 to TRBJ2-1, with D perhaps TRBD1 (6 bases). The V and J ends lost 5 bases and 10 bases respectively, with 12 bases between them. The CDR3 totals 12 residues. Germline V gene sequence: CDR1 MDHEN, CDR2 SYDVKM. The CDR3 here is CASSVAGTEQFL. The CDR3 coding sequence is TGTGCCAGCAGTGTGGCCGGGACAGAGCAGTTCCTC.

Concerning this clonotype itself: The conserved final phenylalanine or tryptophan is absent from the CDR3, which likely points to a read error. V is TRBV11-2 and J is TRBJ2-3, with 7 positions matching TRBD1. The CDR3 has 14 amino acids. Germline V CDR1 and CDR2: SGHAT, FQNNGV. V shed 4 bases, J shed 4 bases, and the junction held 5 bases outside the gene matches. The CDR3 nucleotides read TGTGCCAGCAGCTCTCGGGACAGCGCAGATACGCAGTATTCT. Translated, it gives CASSSRDSADTQYS.

About this clonotype itself: A read error may account for a junction end that differs from germline. The gene calls are TRBV4-1 and TRBJ2-7; 10 nucleotides align to TRBD1. The CDR3 has 16 residues. CDR1 and CDR2 from the germline V gene are MGHRA and YSYEKL. Here the CDR3 DNA reads TGCGCCAGTAGCCCACGAGGCGGACAGGGGGTCTACGAGCAGTACTTC. Its protein is CASSPRGGQGVYEQYF.

As concerns this clonotype: Relative to the germline gene, one junction end is altered; a read error may explain this. The rearrangement links TRBV11-2 to TRBJ2-1, with 12 nucleotides matching TRBD2. The V gene's germline CDR1 is SGHAT and CDR2 FQNNGV. This CDR3 spans 16 amino acids. CDR3 in DNA: TGTGCCGGCAGCTTTCCACTAGCGGGAGGTTTCAATGAGCAGTTCTTC. This sequence encodes CAGSFPLAGGFNEQFF.

The rearrangement uses TRBV5-5 and TRBJ1-2; D ambiguous. Germline V CDR1 and CDR2: SGHKS, YYEKEE (reference sequence). V lost 0 bases to trimming and J lost 8 bases, with 14 bases between them. The CDR3 is 14 residues long. The CDR3 DNA sequence: TGTGCCAGCAGCTTGGAAGGCGCGAACTGCGGCTACACCTTC. Translated, it gives CASSLEGANCGYTF.

This chain joins TRBV2 and TRBJ2-7; maybe TRBD2 (5 bases). Germline CDR1 and CDR2: SNHLY and FYNNEI. The CDR3 runs 16 residues. Deletions cut 8 bases from V and 0 bases from J, with 20 bases between. The CDR3 nucleotides are TGTGCCAGCGGTGGAGGAGTGGGCGATGGCTCCTACGAGCAGTACTTC. This codes for CASGGGVGDGSYEQYF.

Details on this clonotype: The conserved final phenylalanine or tryptophan is absent from the CDR3, which likely points to a read error. This rearrangement joins TRBV6-5 to TRBJ2-2; no firm D call. V dropped 2 bases and J dropped 4 bases, with 11 bases sitting between them. Germline lookup yields CDR1 MNHEY and CDR2 SVGAGI. This CDR3 contains 15 residues. DNA for the CDR3: TGTGCCAGCAGTTACGCTGTGGATGGCACCGGGGAGCTGTTTCTT. Encoded protein: CASSYAVDGTGELFL.

This clonotype has a handful of counts. Possible read error: a much larger clone is one base away. The chain recombines TRBV5-6 with TRBJ2-1; 9 positions match TRBD2. This CDR3 spans 15 amino acids. Germline V CDR1 and CDR2: SGHDT, YYEEEE. The chain's CDR3 is CTSSQGLALGGEQFF. The CDR3, as DNA: TGTACCAGCAGCCAGGGACTAGCTCTTGGAGGGGAGCAGTTCTTC. The entire variable domain, with the rest obtained from reference TRBV5-6 and TRBJ2-1, is as follows: DAGVTQSPTHLIKTRGQQVTLRCSPKSGHDTVSWYQQALGQGPQFIFQYYEEEERQRGNFPDRFSGHQFPNYSSELNVNALLLGDSALYLCTSSQGLALGGEQFFGPGTRLTVL.